The sequence of this T cell receptor (beta chain) was determined in a study of Graves' ophthalmopathy and Graves' hyperthyroidism. Study as a whole: Prior to any treatment, peripheral blood was collected at the time of initial diagnosis.

PBMCs were obtained from approximately 10 ml of fresh peripheral blood. V dropped 2 bases and J dropped 5 bases, with 10 bases sitting between them. This CDR3 is built from 14 residues. CDR1 and CDR2 from the germline V gene are MNHEY and SMNVEV (reference sequence). RNA transcripts provided the template for amplifying TCR beta CDR3 regions. HTBI primers were used in a first-round RT-PCR, which preceded a second-round multiplex PCR. TCRdb independently ran MiXCR on the multiplex PCR reads; one entry per CDR3 protein. The table records over 150,000 distinct CDR3 sequences, over 35% of them present only once.

V usage is TRBV27 and J usage is TRBJ1-5, with no clear D. The TCR sequence derives from a middle-aged woman with Graves' ophthalmopathy. Sequencing was carried out using peripheral blood. For the CDR3, the DNA is TGTGCCAGCAGTTTACGGGGAGACGATCAGCCCCAGCATTTT. Protein product: CASSLRGDDQPQHF.